This record concerns one TCR beta chain sequence. Some 32,000 T cell genomes, or roughly 200 ng DNA, went into the sorted-subset replicate PCRs. Using immunoSEQ multiplex PCR, the repertoire was profiled, and TCRdb retains in-frame clones only, with some absent. This table holds over a million clones, 98% found once. The source of the sample is a study of shared clonotypes between healthy human individuals. The donors were adults (healthy and HIV-negative) with no recent acute infections or vaccinations. CD4+ cells yielded CD45RA+ naive and CD45RA-negative memory subsets. Per germline, CDR1 SQVTM and CDR2 ANQGSEA. This CDR3 region has 12 residues. V shed 6 bases and J shed 8 bases, with 11 bases lying between them.

The clonotype comes from a man aged 25 to 45 in good health. V is TRBV29-1 and J is TRBJ2-6; D gene unclear. The sequenced sample was naive CD4+ T cells sorted from blood. This sample's subset: CD45RA+ positively selected. This CDR3 reads CSVRSGSNVLTF. The CDR3 coding sequence is TGCAGCGTACGATCCGGATCCAACGTCCTGACTTTC.